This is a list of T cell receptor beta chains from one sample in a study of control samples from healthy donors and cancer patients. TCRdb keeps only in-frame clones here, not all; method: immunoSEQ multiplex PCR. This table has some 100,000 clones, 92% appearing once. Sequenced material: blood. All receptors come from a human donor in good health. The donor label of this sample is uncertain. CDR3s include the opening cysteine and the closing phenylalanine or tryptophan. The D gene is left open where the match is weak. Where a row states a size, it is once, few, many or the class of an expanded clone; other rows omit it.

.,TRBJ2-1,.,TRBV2,CASSEALGSHNEQFF,TGTGCCAGCAGTGAAGCCCTAGGGAGTCACAATGAGCAGTTCTTC
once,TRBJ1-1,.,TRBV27,CASSLTPNTEAFF,TGTGCCAGCAGTTTGACACCGAACACTGAAGCTTTCTTT
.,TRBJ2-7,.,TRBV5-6,CASSLVGAGENEQYF,TGTGCCAGCAGCTTGGTGGGGGCAGGGGAGAACGAGCAGTACTTC
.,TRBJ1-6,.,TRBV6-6,CASSYSGESPLHF,TGTGCCAGCAGTTACTCGGGGGAATCACCCCTCCACTTT
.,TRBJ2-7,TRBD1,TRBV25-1,CASSESWTGAYEQYF,TGTGCCAGCAGTGAATCATGGACAGGGGCCTACGAGCAGTACTTC
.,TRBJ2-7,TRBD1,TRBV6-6,CASSYGTAHTYEQYF,TGTGCCAGCAGTTACGGGACAGCGCATACCTACGAGCAGTACTTC
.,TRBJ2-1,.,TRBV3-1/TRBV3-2,CASSQDRGYYNEQFF,TGTGCCAGCAGCCAAGATCGGGGGTACTACAATGAGCAGTTCTTC
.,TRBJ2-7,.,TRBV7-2,CASSLEESSYEQYF,TGTGCCAGCAGCTTAGAAGAGAGCTCCTACGAGCAGTACTTC
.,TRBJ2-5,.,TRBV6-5,CASRQSINQETQYF,TGTGCCAGCAGACAATCCATAAATCAAGAGACCCAGTACTTC
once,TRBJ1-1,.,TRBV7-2,CASSFWATGTTEAFF,TGTGCCAGCAGCTTTTGGGCCACAGGGACCACTGAAGCTTTCTTT
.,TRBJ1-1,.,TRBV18,CASSPGSGGGTEAFF,TGTGCCAGCTCACCTGGGAGTGGGGGAGGGACTGAAGCTTTCTTT
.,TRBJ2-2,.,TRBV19,CASAPTFLQGTGELFF,TGTGCCAGCGCCCCGACATTTTTACAGGGAACCGGGGAGCTGTTTTTT
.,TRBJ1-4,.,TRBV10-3,CAIRPSEGATNEKLFF,TGTGCCATCAGGCCCTCGGAGGGTGCGACTAATGAAAAACTGTTTTTT
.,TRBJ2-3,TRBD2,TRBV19,CASSGAGIDTQYF,TGTGCCAGTAGCGGAGCGGGGATAGATACGCAGTATTTT
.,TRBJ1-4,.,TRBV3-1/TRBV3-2,CASSQDPGVGEKLFF,TGTGCCAGCAGCCAAGATCCTGGGGTTGGTGAAAAACTGTTTTTT
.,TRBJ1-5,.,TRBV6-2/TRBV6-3,CASSYHSSNQPQHF,TGTGCCAGCAGTTACCACAGCAGCAATCAGCCCCAGCATTTT
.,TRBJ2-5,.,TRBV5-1,CASSFRDSQETQYF,TGCGCCAGCAGCTTTCGGGACTCACAAGAGACCCAGTACTTC
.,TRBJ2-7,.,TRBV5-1,CASRPTGWSDEQYF,TGCGCCAGCAGGCCTACAGGTTGGAGCGACGAGCAGTACTTC
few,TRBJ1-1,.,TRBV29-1,CSVEKVGARNTEAFF,TGCAGCGTTGAAAAGGTTGGGGCGAGGAACACTGAAGCTTTCTTT
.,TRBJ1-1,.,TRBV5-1,CASSLVLPNTEAFF,TGCGCCAGCAGCTTGGTCCTTCCGAACACTGAAGCTTTCTTT
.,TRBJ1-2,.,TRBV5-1,CASSLESTNYGYTF,TGCGCCAGCAGCTTGGAGTCAACTAACTATGGCTACACCTTC
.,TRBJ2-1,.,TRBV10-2,CASKWAGAGNEQFF,TGCGCCAGCAAATGGGCAGGGGCAGGTAATGAGCAGTTCTTC
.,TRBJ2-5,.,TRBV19,CASSIGSPQGLQETQYF,TGTGCCAGTAGTATTGGCTCCCCACAGGGCCTCCAAGAGACCCAGTACTTC
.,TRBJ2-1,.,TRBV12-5,CASGLPYGRSLYNEQFF,TGTGCTAGTGGTTTACCATATGGCCGATCCCTCTACAATGAGCAGTTCTTC
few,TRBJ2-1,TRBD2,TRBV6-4,CASSSGGVDEQFF,TGTGCCAGCAGTAGCGGGGGGGTAGATGAGCAGTTCTTC
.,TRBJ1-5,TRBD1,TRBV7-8,CASSPTGTEADSNQPQHF,TGTGCCAGCAGCCCGACCGGGACAGAAGCAGATAGCAATCAGCCCCAGCATTTT
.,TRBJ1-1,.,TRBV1,CTSSQGGLLRDTEAFF,TGCACCAGCAGCCAAGGCGGGCTTTTGAGGGACACTGAAGCTTTCTTT
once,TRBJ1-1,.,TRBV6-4,CASSEKVRTEAFF,TGTGCCAGCAGTGAGAAGGTCCGCACTGAAGCTTTCTTT
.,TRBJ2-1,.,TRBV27,CASSLARTDNEQFF,TGTGCCAGCAGTTTGGCCCGGACAGACAATGAGCAGTTCTTC
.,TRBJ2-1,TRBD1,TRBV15,CATSRRQGADEQFF,TGTGCCACCAGCAGACGACAGGGGGCCGATGAGCAGTTCTTC
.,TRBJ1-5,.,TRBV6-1,CASSEARGSNQPQHF,TGTGCCAGCAGTGAAGCCCGAGGTAGCAATCAGCCCCAGCATTTT
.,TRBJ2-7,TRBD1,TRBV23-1,CASSRSPDRGRDSYEQYF,TGCGCCAGCAGTCGATCCCCCGACAGGGGTAGGGACTCCTACGAGCAGTACTTC
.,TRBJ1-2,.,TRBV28,CASSLQGPYGYTF,TGTGCCAGCAGTTTACAGGGGCCCTATGGCTACACCTTC
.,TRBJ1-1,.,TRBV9,CASSVVDTEAFF,TGTGCCAGCAGCGTAGTGGACACTGAAGCTTTCTTT
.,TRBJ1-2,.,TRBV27,CASSPNGVVYGYTF,TGTGCCAGCAGTCCCAACGGGGTAGTCTATGGCTACACCTTC
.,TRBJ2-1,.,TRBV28,CASSLEFVGGGLYNEQFF,TGTGCCAGCAGTTTAGAGTTCGTAGGGGGGGGCCTCTACAATGAGCAGTTCTTC
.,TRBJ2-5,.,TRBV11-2,CASSLGSRGLQYF,TGTGCCAGCAGCTTAGGCTCGCGGGGCCTCCAGTACTTC
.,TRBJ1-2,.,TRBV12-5,CASGLDTTNYGYTF,TGTGCTAGTGGCCTGGACACGACTAACTATGGCTACACCTTC
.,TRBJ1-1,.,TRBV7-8,CASSWAGDRMNTEAFF,TGTGCCAGCAGCTGGGCGGGGGATAGGATGAACACTGAAGCTTTCTTT
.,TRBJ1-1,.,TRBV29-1,CSVEVPRTGEAFF,TGCAGCGTTGAGGTCCCCCGAACAGGAGAAGCTTTCTTT
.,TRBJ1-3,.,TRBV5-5,CASSYRADYTGNTIYF,TGTGCCAGCAGCTACCGAGCGGATTATACTGGAAACACCATATATTTT
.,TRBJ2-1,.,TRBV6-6,CASNQQGSDEQFF,TGTGCCAGCAACCAACAGGGTAGCGATGAGCAGTTCTTC
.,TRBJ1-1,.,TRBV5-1,CASSLGSGNPIMNTEAFF,TGCGCCAGCAGCTTGGGTTCAGGGAATCCTATCATGAACACTGAAGCTTTCTTT
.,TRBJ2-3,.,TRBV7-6,CASSPHNSGGQPQRVNTQYF,TGTGCCAGCAGCCCCCACAACTCCGGGGGACAGCCTCAACGGGTGAATACGCAGTATTTT
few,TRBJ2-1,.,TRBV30,CAWSRGGRNEQFF,TGTGCCTGGAGTCGTGGGGGGAGAAATGAGCAGTTCTTC
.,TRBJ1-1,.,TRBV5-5,CASSAGPGAFF,TGTGCCAGCAGCGCAGGTCCGGGGGCTTTCTTT